There are many counts of the clone carrying this T cell receptor (beta chain). As yet, its antigen is unknown. Coverage ceases 3 residues before the CDR3 finishes, and the germline J gene fills in the end. This specimen comes from a study of T cell clonality in common variable immunodeficiency. This CDR3 contains 12 residues. The germline V gene has CDR1 SGHRS and CDR2 YFSETQ. The study's findings and limits: In common variable immunodeficiency, TCR beta chains reportedly carried fewer deletions and N-nucleotide insertions. CVID subjects had higher TCRbeta clonality than healthy controls, most marked in about a third.

Produced via immunoSEQ multiplex PCR; TCRdb's table is partial and in-frame only. There are roughly 50,000 clones in the sample, none observed a single time. The genes are TRBV5-1 and TRBJ1-1; 7 nucleotides agree with TRBD1. The TCR sequence derives from a person aged 18-69 years in good health. The sample comprised peripheral blood mononuclear cells. The CDR3 loop is CASSLEEGAAFF. The DNA read from the CDR3 is TGCGCCAGCAGCTTGGAGGAGGGGGCG.